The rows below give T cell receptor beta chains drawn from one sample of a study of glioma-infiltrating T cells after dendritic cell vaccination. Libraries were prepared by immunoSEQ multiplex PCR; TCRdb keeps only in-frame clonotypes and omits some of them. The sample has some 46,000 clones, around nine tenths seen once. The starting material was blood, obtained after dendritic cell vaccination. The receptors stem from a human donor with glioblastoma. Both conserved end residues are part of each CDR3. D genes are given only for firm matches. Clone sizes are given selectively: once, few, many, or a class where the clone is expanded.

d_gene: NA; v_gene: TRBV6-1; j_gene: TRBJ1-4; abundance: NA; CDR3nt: TGTGCCAGCAGTCCAGGGGTGGGTGAAAAACTGTTTTTT; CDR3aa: CASSPGVGEKLFF
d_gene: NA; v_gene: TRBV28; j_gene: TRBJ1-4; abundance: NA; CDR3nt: TGTGCCAGCAGCCTTTACCAGGCTAATGAAAAACTGTTTTTT; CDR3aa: CASSLYQANEKLFF
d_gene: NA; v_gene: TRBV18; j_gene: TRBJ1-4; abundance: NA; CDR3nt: TGTGCCAGCTCACCAATCCCAGGGGAGGGCGAAAAACTGTTTTTT; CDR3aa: CASSPIPGEGEKLFF
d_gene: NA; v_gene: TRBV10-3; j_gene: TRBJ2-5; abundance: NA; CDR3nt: TGTGCCATCAGTGTGAGGGAGACCCAGTACTTC; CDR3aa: CAISVRETQYF
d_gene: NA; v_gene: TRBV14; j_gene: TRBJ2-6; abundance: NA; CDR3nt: TGTGCCAGCAGCCAGGGGTGGACTCTCACTGGGGCCAACGTCCTGACTTTC; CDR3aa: CASSQGWTLTGANVLTF
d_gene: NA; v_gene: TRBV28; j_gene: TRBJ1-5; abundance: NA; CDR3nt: TGTGCCAGCAGTTTAGGCGGTAGCAATCAGCCCCAGCATTTT; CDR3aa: CASSLGGSNQPQHF
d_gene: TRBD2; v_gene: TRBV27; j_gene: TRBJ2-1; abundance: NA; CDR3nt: TGTGCCAGCAGTTTAAGGGTCGGGACTAGCGTCAATGAGCAGTTCTTC; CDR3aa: CASSLRVGTSVNEQFF
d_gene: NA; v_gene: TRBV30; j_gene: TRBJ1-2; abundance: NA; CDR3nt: TGTGCCTCGGGACACCTCTATGGCTACACCTTC; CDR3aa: CASGHLYGYTF
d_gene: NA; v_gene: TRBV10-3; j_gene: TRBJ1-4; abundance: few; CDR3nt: TGTGCCAGCAAAATCGGGGAAGATGGAAAACTGTTTTTT; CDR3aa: CASKIGEDGKLFF
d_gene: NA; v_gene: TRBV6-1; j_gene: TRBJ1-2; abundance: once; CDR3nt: TGTGCCAGCAGTGAACCAGGGAACTATGGCTACACCTTC; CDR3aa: CASSEPGNYGYTF
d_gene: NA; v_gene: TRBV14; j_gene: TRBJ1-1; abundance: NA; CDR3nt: TGTGCCAGCAGCCAAGACAGGGGAACTGAAGCTTTCTTT; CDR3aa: CASSQDRGTEAFF
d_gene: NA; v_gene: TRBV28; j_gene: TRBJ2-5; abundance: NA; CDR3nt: TGTGCCAGCAGTCGGGGTACCCACCAAGAGACCCAGTACTTC; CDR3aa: CASSRGTHQETQYF
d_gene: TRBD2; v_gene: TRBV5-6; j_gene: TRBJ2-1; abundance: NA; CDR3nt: TGTGCCAGCAGCTTGGTAACTAGCGGGACGATCTACAATGAGCAGTTCTTC; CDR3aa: CASSLVTSGTIYNEQFF
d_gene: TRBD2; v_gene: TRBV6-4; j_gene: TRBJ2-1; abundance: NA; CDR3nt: TGTGCCAGCAGTGACTCAGCGGGAGGCCACAATGAGCAGTTCTTC; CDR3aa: CASSDSAGGHNEQFF